This passage covers 27 T cell receptor beta chains from one sample sequenced in a study of blood T cell repertoires in COVID-19. Only in-frame clones appear in the TCRdb table, and some are missing; sequencing was by immunoSEQ multiplex PCR. The data contain about 360,000 clones, 70% to 90% of them singletons. The sample taken for sequencing was peripheral blood. Receptors were obtained from a human donor in a cohort sampled during active COVID-19.

This rearrangement joins TRBV19 to TRBJ1-1; TRBD1 matches at 12 bases. The trim removed 6 bases at V and 7 bases at J, leaving 9 bases unmatched. Germline-derived CDR1 and CDR2 are LNHDA and SQIVND (reference sequence). The CDR3 has 15 residues. CDR3 in amino acids: CASRGPGQGAGEAFF. The CDR3 DNA sequence: TGTGCCAGTAGGGGACCGGGACAGGGGGCAGGTGAAGCTTTCTTT.

The gene calls are TRBV27 and TRBJ1-5; 12 bases agree with TRBD1. Germline lookup yields CDR1 MNHEY and CDR2 SMNVEV (reference sequence). There are 17 residues in the CDR3. V shed 4 bases, J shed 7 bases, and the junction held 11 bases outside the gene matches. The CDR3 coding sequence is TGTGCCAGCAGTTCTTTGGGACAGGGGGCATTTGGGCAGCCCCAGCATTTT. Amino acids: CASSSLGQGAFGQPQHF.

This sequence joins TRBV9 and TRBJ1-3; perhaps TRBD1 as D (5 bases). This CDR3 comprises 15 residues. V dropped 5 bases and J dropped 3 bases, with 15 bases sitting between them. Per the germline V gene, CDR1 is SGDLS and CDR2 is YYNGEE. CDR3 nucleotides: TGTGCCAGCAGTGTGGGCGGGGACTTTGGAAACACCATATATTTT. This gives the protein CASSVGGDFGNTIYF.

This chain links TRBV2 with TRBJ2-1; 10 bases are shared with TRBD1. CDR3 length: 14 residues. V lost 8 bases, J lost 7 bases, and 8 bases stayed unmatched. Looked up from germline, CDR1 is SNHLY and CDR2 is FYNNEI. CDR3 residues: CASSPQGQGNEQFF. CDR3 coding DNA: TGTGCCAGCTCCCCTCAGGGACAGGGGAATGAGCAGTTCTTC.

The chain is built from TRBV6-6 and TRBJ1-4; maybe TRBD1 (5 bases). CDR3 length: 16 amino acids. The ends were cut back, 1 base at V and 8 bases at J, with 17 bases in the middle. Per the germline V gene, CDR1 is MNHNY and CDR2 is SVGAGI (reference sequence). Written as DNA, the CDR3 is TGTGCCAGCAGTTACTTCGGGGGACCTGAGGGGGAAAAACTGTTTTTT. It encodes CASSYFGGPEGEKLFF.

V usage is TRBV11-1 and J usage is TRBJ2-1, with a weak D call TRBD1 (6 bases). V was shortened by 1 base and J by 5 bases, with 12 bases between the two germline ends. CDR1 is SGHAT, CDR2 FQDESV, per germline (reference sequence). The CDR3 spans 15 residues. CDR3 coding DNA: TGTGCCAGCAGCTTAGAAGTGGGGGCGGACAATGAGCAGTTCTTC. Translating it yields CASSLEVGADNEQFF.

The rearrangement joins TRBV19 to TRBJ1-5; 7 bases fit TRBD1. Trimming took 6 bases from V and 1 from J; bases not matched to a gene: 3. CDR1 is LNHDA, CDR2 SQIVND, per germline (reference sequence). The CDR3 has 14 residues. This CDR3 reads CASRRQGSNQPQHF. The CDR3 DNA reads as TGTGCCAGTAGGAGACAGGGAAGCAATCAGCCCCAGCATTTT.

The chain carries TRBV7-2 and TRBJ2-7; D is possibly TRBD2 (5 bases). V was pared by 1 base and J by 6 bases, with 7 bases between. CDR3 length: 12 residues. Per the germline V gene, CDR1 is SGHTA and CDR2 is FQGNSA. This CDR3 reads CASSLGTGEQYF. The CDR3 nucleotides are TGTGCCAGCAGCTTAGGGACTGGCGAGCAGTACTTC.

The rearrangement uses TRBV6-5 and TRBJ2-7, with 7 bases identical to TRBD1. The CDR3 runs to 15 residues. J lost 4 bases, V lost 6 bases, and 12 bases had no gene match. In germline, CDR1 is MNHEY, CDR2 SVGAGI. The CDR3 sequence: CASRPAGTEDYEQYF. CDR3 bases: TGTGCCAGCAGACCCGCCGGGACAGAGGATTACGAGCAGTACTTC.

The rearrangement joins TRBV6-5 to TRBJ1-6; no clear D. Deletions cut 0 bases from V and 7 bases from J, with 13 bases between. Germline values: CDR1 MNHEY, CDR2 SVGAGI. There are 16 residues in the CDR3. The CDR3 spells CASSYSGQRPNSPLHF. The CDR3 nucleotides read TGTGCCAGCAGTTACTCGGGCCAGAGACCAAATTCACCCCTCCACTTT.

This clone was found once. The chain has TRBV6-6 and TRBJ2-1, with 11 bases that match TRBD2. The germline CDR1 and CDR2 sequences are MNHNY and SVGAGI (reference sequence). J was trimmed by 8 bases and V by 4 bases; bases with no gene match: 4. The CDR3 is 14 residues long. The CDR3 sequence is CASSWGTSGHEQFF. In DNA form, the CDR3 reads TGTGCCAGCAGTTGGGGGACTAGCGGCCATGAGCAGTTCTTC.

The chain uses TRBV29-1 and TRBJ2-7; 8 bases are a match to TRBD2. V lost 6 bases, J lost 5 bases, and 18 bases stayed unmatched. The V gene's germline CDR1 is SQVTM and CDR2 ANQGSEA. The CDR3 sequence is 16 residues long. CDR3 sequence (DNA): TGCAGCGTAGGCGAAGCGGGGGCCTGGAGTAGGAACGAGCAGTACTTC. Its protein is CSVGEAGAWSRNEQYF.

The chain employs TRBV6-2 or TRBV6-3 and TRBJ2-7; 10 bases align to TRBD1. The V and J ends lost 0 bases and 5 bases, in that order; junction bases with no gene match: 13. CDR1 is MNHEY, CDR2 SVGEGT, per germline. The CDR3 is made up of 18 amino acids. The CDR3 DNA reads TGTGCCAGCAGTTACTCGACAGGGGGCCCGCTTAGAGTCGACGAGCAGTACTTC. Amino acids: CASSYSTGGPLRVDEQYF.

This clone was counted only a few times. The J gene is TRBJ2-7, the V gene TRBV5-6; no clear D. The V and J ends lost 0 bases and 6 bases respectively, with 10 bases between them. The CDR3 totals 13 residues. Germline-derived CDR1 and CDR2 are SGHDT and YYEEEE. The CDR3 reads CASSLGTAREQYF. The CDR3 DNA follows: TGTGCCAGCAGCTTGGGTACAGCTCGCGAGCAGTACTTC.

The chain has TRBV19 and TRBJ1-2, with TRBD1 identical over 9 bases. Looked up from germline, CDR1 is LNHDA and CDR2 is SQIVND (reference sequence). This CDR3 comprises 13 residues. V was clipped by 7 bases and J by 4 bases; unmatched bases: 4. CDR3 region: CASTQGAVYGYTF. For the CDR3, the DNA is TGTGCCAGTACACAGGGGGCGGTCTATGGCTACACCTTC.

The chain combines TRBV5-6 with TRBJ2-7, with D uncertain. The CDR3 length is 14 residues. Trimming stripped 1 base from V and 0 bases from J, with 8 bases between. Germline V gives CDR1 SGHDT, CDR2 YYEEEE. The CDR3 DNA is TGTGCCAGCAGCTTGATGCCCAGCTCCTACGAGCAGTACTTC. Translated: CASSLMPSSYEQYF.

The chain employs TRBV7-9 and TRBJ2-2, with 8 nucleotides matching TRBD1. With 5 bases clipped from V and 11 bases from J, the junction kept 4 bases outside the gene matches. The CDR3 is 12 residues long. Germline V lookup: CDR1 SEHNR, CDR2 FQNEAQ (reference sequence). For the CDR3, the DNA is TGTGCCAGCAGCCATGGACAGGGAGAGCTGTTTTTT. The encoded protein is CASSHGQGELFF.

On this clone: Germline is not matched at one junction end, which may reflect a read error. The J gene is TRBJ2-5, the V gene TRBV9; a possible D gene is TRBD2 (5 bases). Germline CDR1 reads SGDLS; CDR2 reads YYNGEE. This CDR3 comprises 16 residues. The DNA of the CDR3 is TGTGCCAGCAGCGTAGGGTCCCGAACTAGATCGGCGACCCTGTACTTC. Amino acid sequence: CASSVGSRTRSATLYF.

The chain couples TRBV19 to TRBJ2-7; TRBD1 matches 10 bases. The CDR3 loop spans 15 amino acids. In germline, CDR1 is LNHDA, CDR2 SQIVND (reference sequence). The J segment lost 2 bases and the V segment lost 6 bases, leaving 7 bases of the junction unmatched. The chain's CDR3 is CASRGPGTGAYEQYF. The DNA of the CDR3 is TGTGCCAGTAGGGGCCCCGGGACAGGGGCCTACGAGCAGTACTTC.

The chain carries TRBV10-3 and TRBJ2-2, with TRBD2 identical over 12 bases. The CDR3 totals 18 residues. Germline V gene data show CDR1 as ENHRY and CDR2 as SYGVKD. Trimming cost V 0 bases and J 3 bases; bases outside gene matches: 5. The CDR3 region is CAISESSSGGADTGELFF. The CDR3 region has the DNA TGTGCCATCAGTGAGTCGTCTAGCGGGGGGGCAGACACCGGGGAGCTGTTTTTT.

This sequence joins TRBV4-1 and TRBJ2-1, with 10 positions matching TRBD2. V trimming: 3 bases; J trimming: 2 bases; junction bases outside the gene matches: 4. The CDR3 sequence is 16 residues long. Germline loops: CDR1 MGHRA, CDR2 YSYEKL. CDR3 sequence reads: CASSQRTSGTYNEQFF. In DNA form, the CDR3 reads TGCGCCAGCAGCCAGAGGACTAGCGGAACCTACAATGAGCAGTTCTTC.

The chain recombines TRBV5-1 with TRBJ1-1; 9 bases fit TRBD1. Germline values: CDR1 SGHRS, CDR2 YFSETQ. The CDR3 is 15 amino acids. V trimming: 1 base; J trimming: 4 bases; junction bases outside the gene matches: 5. In nucleotides, the CDR3 is TGCGCCAGCAGCTTGTATGAGACAGGGGGCACTGAAGCTTTCTTT. Encoded protein: CASSLYETGGTEAFF.

V gene TRBV28 combines with J gene TRBJ2-2, with no clear D. Looked up from germline, CDR1 is MDHEN and CDR2 is SYDVKM. The CDR3 is 13 residues long. V lost 2 bases, J lost 7 bases, and 8 bases lay in between. The CDR3 here is CASSLPPGGELFF. The CDR3 nucleotides read TGTGCCAGCAGTTTACCTCCAGGCGGGGAGCTGTTTTTT.

V and J are TRBV6-2 or TRBV6-3 and TRBJ1-1; D unclear. Trimming took 2 bases from V and 7 from J, leaving 8 bases between them. The CDR3 totals 12 residues. The germline CDR1 and CDR2 sequences are MNHEY and SVGEGT. The DNA for the CDR3 is TGTGCCAGCAGTTACCCTAACCTTGAAGCTTTCTTT. It is translated as CASSYPNLEAFF.

The J gene is TRBJ1-5, the V gene TRBV27; 7 bases are a match to TRBD1. The CDR3 is 17 residues long. V was pared by 6 bases and J by 2 bases, with 13 bases of the junction left unmatched. Germline values: CDR1 MNHEY, CDR2 SMNVEV (reference sequence). The CDR3 loop reads CASSPIRTGDGNQPQHF. CDR3 coding DNA: TGTGCCAGCAGCCCTATACGTACAGGGGACGGCAATCAGCCCCAGCATTTT.

The chain has TRBV2 and TRBJ2-5; 7 positions agree with TRBD1. Germline V CDR1 and CDR2: SNHLY, FYNNEI. CDR3 length: 16 amino acids. Trimming took 6 bases from V and 1 from J; bases not matched to a gene: 11. The CDR3 bases are TGTGCCAGCAGGGGGGCCTTCTACAGGGGCCAAGAGACCCAGTACTTC. This gives the protein CASRGAFYRGQETQYF. The full variable domain, rest sourced from reference TRBV2 and TRBJ2-5, is EPEVTQTPSHQVTQMGQEVILRCVPISNHLYFYWYRQILGQKVEFLVSFYNNEISEKSEIFDDQFSVERPDGSNFTLKIRSTKLEDSAMYFCASRGAFYRGQETQYFGPGTRLLVL.

This clone was seen a single time. The chain combines TRBV5-1 with TRBJ2-7; a possible D gene is TRBD1 (6 bases). The germline CDR1 and CDR2 sequences are SGHRS and YFSETQ. The CDR3 runs to 16 residues. V gave up 4 bases and J gave up 3 bases, with 20 bases separating them. The CDR3 spells CASSVEVQGLLYEQYF. The CDR3 DNA reads TGCGCCAGCAGCGTCGAAGTTCAGGGGCTTCTCTACGAGCAGTACTTC. The full variable domain, rest sourced from reference TRBV5-1 and TRBJ2-7, is KAGVTQTPRYLIKTRGQQVTLSCSPISGHRSVSWYQQTPGQGLQFLFEYFSETQRNKGNFPGRFSGRQFSNSRSEMNVSTLELGDSALYLCASSVEVQGLLYEQYFGPGTRLTVT.